This section outlines one T cell receptor beta chain sequence together with its context. Its antigen remains unknown. The V and J ends lost 4 bases and 1 base respectively, with 7 bases between them. Germline V gene sequence: CDR1 KGHSH, CDR2 LQKENI. This CDR3 has 13 amino acids. The entry originates in a study of STAT5B mutations in CD4+ large granular lymphocyte leukemia. Points from the study as a whole: Main leukemic clonotypes were patient-specific, but 20% to 25% appeared at low frequency elsewhere. TRBV06-family usage was enriched in top patient clones (8/27) versus controls (2/35).

Sequencing used immunoSEQ multiplex PCR; TCRdb keeps in-frame clones, though not all of them. Among approximately 20,000 clones listed, roughly 82% were seen once. Sequencing used CD4+ T cells from blood buffy coats. This receptor was taken from a human donor in good health. The chain recombines TRBV18 with TRBJ1-2, with D possibly being TRBD1 (5 bases). For the CDR3, the DNA is TGTGCCAGCTCACAGACAGATAACTATGGCTACACCTTC. Its protein product is CASSQTDNYGYTF.